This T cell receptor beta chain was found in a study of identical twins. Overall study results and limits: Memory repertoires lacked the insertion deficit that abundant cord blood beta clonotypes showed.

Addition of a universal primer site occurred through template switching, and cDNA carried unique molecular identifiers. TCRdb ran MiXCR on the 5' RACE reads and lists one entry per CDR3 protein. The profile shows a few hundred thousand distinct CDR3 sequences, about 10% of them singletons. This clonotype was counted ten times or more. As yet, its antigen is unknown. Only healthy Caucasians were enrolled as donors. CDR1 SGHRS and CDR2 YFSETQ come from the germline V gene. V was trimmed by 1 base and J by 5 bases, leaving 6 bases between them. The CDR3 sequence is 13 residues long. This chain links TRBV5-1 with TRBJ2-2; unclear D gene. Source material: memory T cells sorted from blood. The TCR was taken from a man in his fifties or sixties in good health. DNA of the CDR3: TGCGCCAGCAGCTTGACAGTAACCGGGGAGCTGTTTTTT. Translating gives CASSLTVTGELFF.